The 32 T cell receptor beta chains below all came from one sample that was sequenced in a study of a mutant IDH1 vaccine in newly diagnosed glioma. Repertoires were generated with immunoSEQ multiplex PCR, while TCRdb's copy carries only in-frame clones and drops some. This table holds more than 25,000 clones, roughly 90% found once. Time point here: week 23, last vaccination. The study gave 300 ug of mutant IDH1 20-mer peptide per vaccine dose, with topical imiquimod. These receptors are not linked to any known antigen. Material: PBMCs, obtained from a glioma patient whose treatment included an IDH1 peptide vaccine. The receptors stem from a man aged 40-50 years with glioma.

This clone was recorded once. The chain recombines TRBV2 with TRBJ2-1; TRBD2 aligns across 11 bases. Trimming removed 3 bases from V and 2 bases from J; junction bases left unmatched: 12. Germline CDR1 is SNHLY and CDR2 is FYNNEI. The CDR3 runs 19 residues. The CDR3: CASSDHYGTSGKPYNEQFF. The CDR3 DNA sequence: TGTGCCAGCAGTGATCACTATGGGACTAGCGGTAAACCCTACAATGAGCAGTTCTTC.

The gene calls are TRBV28 and TRBJ2-7, with D perhaps TRBD2 (5 bases). The CDR3 consists of 15 residues. In germline, CDR1 is MDHEN, CDR2 SYDVKM. The germline V and J ends were trimmed by 6 bases and 4 bases, with 19 bases remaining between them. The CDR3 bases are TGTGCCAGCAGCTCCCCCCACGGGAAACCTTACGAGCAGTACTTC. Translation gives CASSSPHGKPYEQYF.

V gene TRBV7-9 combines with J gene TRBJ2-7; 7 bases line up with TRBD1. Germline trimming cut 5 bases from V and 4 bases from J; bases unmatched to any gene: 14. The CDR3 has 16 residues. Germline V gives CDR1 SEHNR, CDR2 FQNEAQ (reference sequence). The CDR3 spells CASSLLWGTVKYEQYF. The CDR3 region has the DNA TGTGCCAGCAGCCTCCTTTGGGGGACAGTGAAGTACGAGCAGTACTTC.

The rearrangement joins TRBV6-1 to TRBJ2-7; TRBD1 matches at 7 bases. The CDR3 loop spans 13 amino acids. Germline V lookup: CDR1 MNHNS, CDR2 SASEGT. V trimming: 5 bases; J trimming: 0 bases; junction bases outside the gene matches: 1. The CDR3 DNA is TGTGCCAGCAGTAGGACAGGCTCCTACGAGCAGTACGTC. Protein product: CASSRTGSYEQYV.

This sequence joins TRBV19 and TRBJ1-5; 9 bases align to TRBD1. The CDR3 runs to 15 residues. The germline CDR1 and CDR2 sequences are LNHDA and SQIVND (reference sequence). V gave up 4 bases and J gave up 2 bases; unmatched junction bases: 3. The CDR3 protein is CASSKGQGRNQPQHF. The CDR3 region has the DNA TGTGCCAGTAGTAAGGGACAGGGACGCAATCAGCCCCAGCATTTT.

The V gene is TRBV9, the J gene TRBJ1-6, with a possible D match to TRBD1 (6 bases). Germline V CDR1 and CDR2: SGDLS, YYNGEE. Trimming removed 8 bases from V and 8 bases from J, with 14 bases in between. CDR3 length: 13 residues. Here the CDR3 DNA reads TGTGCCAGTTCCCAGGGGCTTTATTCACCCCTCCACTTT. Protein product: CASSQGLYSPLHF.

This rearrangement joins TRBV27 to TRBJ1-4; 9 positions agree with TRBD1. The CDR3 contains 16 residues. Germline CDR1 reads MNHEY; CDR2 reads SMNVEV (reference sequence). The J segment lost 0 bases and the V segment lost 10 bases, leaving 9 bases of the junction unmatched. CDR3 loop: CATKKWTGATNEKLFF. The CDR3 nucleotides read TGTGCCACCAAGAAATGGACAGGGGCAACTAATGAAAAACTGTTTTTT. Complete variable domain (other parts from reference TRBV27 and TRBJ1-4): EAQVTQNPRYLITVTGKKLTVTCSQNMNHEYMSWYRQDPGLGLRQIYYSMNVEVTDKGDVPEGYKVSRKEKRNFPLILESPSPNQTSLYFCATKKWTGATNEKLFFGSGTQLSVL.

The chain couples TRBV19 to TRBJ1-5; TRBD1 agrees at 7 bases. Per the germline V gene, CDR1 is LNHDA and CDR2 is SQIVND (reference sequence). Trimming at V came to 7 bases and at J to 3 bases, leaving 9 bases not matched to a gene. The CDR3 loop spans 15 amino acids. CDR3 sequence: CASKTGQAYNQPQHF. The CDR3 nucleotides read TGTGCCAGTAAAACAGGACAGGCCTACAATCAGCCCCAGCATTTT. Looking up the rest from reference TRBV19 and TRBJ1-5 gives the full variable domain: DGGITQSPKYLFRKEGQNVTLSCEQNLNHDAMYWYRQDPGQGLRLIYYSQIVNDFQKGDIAEGYSVSREKKESFPLTVTSAQKNPTAFYLCASKTGQAYNQPQHFGDGTRLSIL.

The chain combines TRBV7-8 with TRBJ1-1, with unresolved D. V lost 5 bases and J lost 1, with 11 bases in between. From germline, CDR1 is SGHVS and CDR2 FQNEAQ. CDR3 size: 14 residues. As DNA, the CDR3 is TGTGCCAGCAGCCCGCTTGGCGAGAACACTGAAGCTTTCTTT. This translates into CASSPLGENTEAFF. Combining the CDR3 with reference TRBV7-8 and TRBJ1-1 gives the whole variable domain GAGVSQSPRYKVAKRGQDVALRCDPISGHVSLFWYQQALGQGPEFLTYFQNEAQLDKSGLPSDRFFAERPEGSVSTLKIQRTQQEDSAVYLCASSPLGENTEAFFGQGTRLTVV.

This sequence joins TRBV9 and TRBJ1-6; D remains unclear. Germline CDR1 and CDR2: SGDLS and YYNGEE. This CDR3 spans 13 amino acids. Trimming removed 0 bases from V and 7 bases from J, with 5 bases in between. The CDR3: CASSVAGNSPLHF. In nucleotides, the CDR3 is TGTGCCAGCAGCGTAGCCGGGAATTCACCCCTCCACTTT.

The chain recombines TRBV5-1 with TRBJ2-7, with 10 bases identical to TRBD1. The CDR3 has 16 residues. Germline-derived CDR1 and CDR2 are SGHRS and YFSETQ. Trimming removed 3 bases from V and 7 bases from J; junction bases left unmatched: 13. The CDR3 loop reads CASSWTMTGGAWEQYF. CDR3 nucleotides: TGCGCCAGCAGCTGGACAATGACAGGGGGCGCATGGGAGCAGTACTTC.

V is TRBV7-2 and J is TRBJ2-7; 7 nucleotides align to TRBD1. CDR1 is SGHTA and CDR2 is FQGNSA in the germline V gene. With 2 bases clipped from V and 2 bases from J, the junction kept 3 bases outside the gene matches. CDR3 length equals 14 residues. This CDR3 reads CASSLWDRPYEQYV. Here the CDR3 DNA reads TGTGCCAGCAGCTTATGGGACAGACCCTACGAGCAGTACGTC.

The V gene is TRBV6-4, the J gene TRBJ2-7; 7 bases match TRBD1. CDR3 size: 14 residues. V lost 5 bases, J lost 0 bases, and 4 bases stayed unmatched. CDR1 MRHNA and CDR2 SNTAGT come from the germline V gene. CDR3 loop: CASSPGQNSYEQYF. CDR3 nucleotides: TGTGCCAGCAGTCCGGGACAGAACTCCTACGAGCAGTACTTC.

The chain has TRBV6-1 and TRBJ2-2; 8 nucleotides agree with TRBD1. The CDR3 runs to 14 residues. The ends lost 5 bases at V and 4 bases at J; junction bases unmatched: 3. Germline CDR1 MNHNS, CDR2 SASEGT. The CDR3 spells CASSSDRGTGELFF. In nucleotides, the CDR3 is TGTGCCAGCAGTTCCGACAGGGGCACCGGGGAGCTGTTTTTT.

The chain carries TRBV18 and TRBJ2-5; no clear D gene. The CDR3 sequence is 16 residues long. The germline V and J ends were trimmed by 1 base and 3 bases, with 15 bases remaining between them. The germline V gene has CDR1 KGHSH and CDR2 LQKENI. The CDR3 reads CASSPLKGTHKETQYF. The CDR3 region has the DNA TGTGCCAGCTCACCACTTAAGGGTACCCATAAAGAGACCCAGTACTTC. Supplemented by reference TRBV18 and TRBJ2-5, the full variable domain reads NAGVMQNPRHLVRRRGQEARLRCSPMKGHSHVYWYRQLPEEGLKFMVYLQKENIIDESGMPKERFSAEFPKEGPSILRIQQVVRGDSAAYFCASSPLKGTHKETQYFGPGTRLLVL.

V usage is TRBV7-2 and J usage is TRBJ1-1; D is undetermined. Trimming left V 5 bases short and J 1 base short, with 14 bases between. The CDR3 is 15 residues long. The V gene's germline CDR1 is SGHTA and CDR2 FQGNSA. CDR3 nucleotides: TGTGCCAGCAGCCCTAGTGGAAGGCAGAACACTGAAGCTTTCTTT. Its translation: CASSPSGRQNTEAFF.

The chain links TRBV7-2 to TRBJ1-2; 8 nucleotides match TRBD1. V gave up 5 bases and J gave up 3 bases; unmatched junction bases: 8. This CDR3 has 15 amino acids. From germline, CDR1 is SGHTA and CDR2 FQGNSA. In DNA form, the CDR3 reads TGTGCCAGCAGCCCCGGACAGGGATTTTACTATGGCTACACCTTC. Its protein is CASSPGQGFYYGYTF.

In its sample, this clone was seen once. The chain is built from TRBV4-1 and TRBJ1-5; D is unresolved. The ends were cut back, 0 bases at V and 6 bases at J, with 6 bases in the middle. The CDR3 consists of 13 residues. In germline, CDR1 is MGHRA, CDR2 YSYEKL. CDR3 DNA sequence: TGCGCCAGCAGCCAAGAAGCGTTTCAGCCCCAGCATTTT. Its translation is CASSQEAFQPQHF.

The chain combines TRBV9 with TRBJ2-1, with D perhaps matching TRBD1 (6 bases). V lost 3 bases and J 5 bases, leaving 12 bases between the germline ends. Germline V CDR1 and CDR2: SGDLS, YYNGEE. The CDR3 has 14 amino acids. CDR3 nucleotide sequence: TGTGCCAGCAGCGGTCCTGGGACACACAATGAGCAGTTCTTC. Translating it yields CASSGPGTHNEQFF.

The V gene is TRBV5-6, the J gene TRBJ1-1, with TRBD1 as a possible D gene (6 bases). The germline V and J ends were trimmed by 2 bases and 1 base, with 9 bases remaining between them. The CDR3 runs to 14 residues. Germline assignment: CDR1 SGHDT and CDR2 YYEEEE. The CDR3 reads CASSLPGANTEAFF. CDR3 sequence (DNA): TGTGCCAGCAGCTTACCAGGGGCGAACACTGAAGCTTTCTTT.

This chain joins TRBV27 and TRBJ2-7; a possible D gene is TRBD2 (5 bases). The CDR3 is 13 amino acids. V shed 3 bases and J shed 5 bases, with 11 bases lying between them. From germline, CDR1 is MNHEY and CDR2 SMNVEV (reference sequence). As DNA, the CDR3 is TGTGCCAGCAGTTTCACGGACTTACACGAGCAGTACTTC. Its protein is CASSFTDLHEQYF.

The rearrangement uses TRBV6-1 and TRBJ2-7, with D unresolved. This CDR3 is built from 15 residues. Germline lookup yields CDR1 MNHNS and CDR2 SASEGT. Deletions cut 4 bases from V and 0 bases from J, with 13 bases between. CDR3 residues: CASSVGYLSSYEQYV. In nucleotides, the CDR3 is TGTGCCAGCAGTGTCGGGTACTTAAGCTCCTACGAGCAGTACGTC.

The rearrangement joins TRBV19 to TRBJ2-3; 11 nucleotides line up with TRBD1. This CDR3 has 18 residues. V lost 5 bases, J lost 3 bases, and 13 bases stayed unmatched. The germline V gene encodes CDR1 LNHDA and CDR2 SQIVND (reference sequence). The CDR3 DNA reads TGTGCCAGTAGTCCACGGGACAGGGGGTGGAGGTTGACAGATACGCAGTATTTT. Translated, it gives CASSPRDRGWRLTDTQYF.

This chain uses TRBV7-8 with TRBJ1-1; no reliable D call. Germline assignment: CDR1 SGHVS and CDR2 FQNEAQ. V gave up 1 base and J gave up 4 bases, with 10 bases separating them. CDR3 length: 14 residues. CDR3 DNA sequence: TGTGCCAGCAGCTTAGACCAGTCTACCACTGAAGCTTTCTTT. It encodes CASSLDQSTTEAFF.

The rearrangement uses TRBV9 and TRBJ2-2; 7 nucleotides match TRBD2. The CDR3 is 16 amino acids. Looked up from germline, CDR1 is SGDLS and CDR2 is YYNGEE. After removal of 4 bases from V and 9 bases from J, the junction contained 15 bases not matched to a gene. The CDR3, as DNA: TGTGCCAGCAGCCCTATAGCGGGCCTACCTGTCCGGGAGCTGTTTTTT. Encoded protein: CASSPIAGLPVRELFF.

The DNA for the CDR3 is TGTGCCAGCAGCCTCGGGCCCCTCGGCTACGAGCAGTACTTC. It specifies CASSLGPLGYEQYF. The genes are TRBV11-3 and TRBJ2-7; the D is unclear. The V end was cut by 5 bases, the J end by 3 bases, with 14 bases between. Germline V lookup: CDR1 SGHNT, CDR2 YENEEA. The CDR3 is made up of 14 amino acids.

The rearrangement links TRBV18 to TRBJ1-2; tentatively, D is TRBD1 (6 bases). CDR1 and CDR2 from the germline V gene are KGHSH and LQKENI. The germline V and J ends were trimmed by 2 bases and 8 bases, with 18 bases remaining between them. There are 15 residues in the CDR3. CDR3: CASSPDGGAGVGYTF. CDR3 bases: TGTGCCAGCTCACCAGATGGGGGCGCGGGGGTCGGCTACACCTTC.

The gene calls are TRBV9 and TRBJ1-5; D remains ambiguous. The CDR3 runs 13 residues. V shed 4 bases and J shed 3 bases, with 8 bases lying between them. Germline assignment: CDR1 SGDLS and CDR2 YYNGEE. CDR3 in amino acids: CASSSDPNQPQHF. The CDR3 DNA reads as TGTGCCAGCAGCTCAGATCCCAATCAGCCCCAGCATTTT.

The V call is TRBV9, the J call TRBJ2-1; the match to TRBD1 covers 10 bases. From germline, CDR1 is SGDLS and CDR2 YYNGEE. V lost 3 bases and J lost 4; bases outside the gene matches: 4. CDR3 length: 15 residues. DNA of the CDR3: TGTGCCAGCAGCGACCGGGACAGGGGATACAATGAGCAGTTCTTC. Translating it yields CASSDRDRGYNEQFF.

This chain links TRBV6-5 with TRBJ1-2; D gene ambiguous. In germline, CDR1 is MNHEY, CDR2 SVGAGI. The CDR3 has 12 amino acids. The CDR3 region has the DNA TGTGCATGCGGTTTGTTAGACTATGGCTACACCTTC. Protein sequence: CACGLLDYGYTF.

This clone turned up a few times. The chain couples TRBV4-3 to TRBJ2-3; TRBD1 agrees at 9 bases. Germline V gene data show CDR1 as LGHNA and CDR2 as YSLEER. The CDR3 totals 14 residues. V shed 4 bases and J 4 bases; nucleotides not matched to a gene: 3. The CDR3: CASSPTGGSDTQYF. Written as DNA, the CDR3 is TGCGCCAGCAGCCCCACAGGGGGCTCAGATACGCAGTATTTT.

The chain joins TRBV5-1 to TRBJ2-6; a possible D gene is TRBD1 (7 bases). The V end lost 4 bases, the J end lost 2 bases, and 19 bases lay between the germline ends. The germline V gene has CDR1 SGHRS and CDR2 YFSETQ. The CDR3 has 18 residues. CDR3 nucleotide sequence: TGCGCCAGCAGCCCCGGTGGAGGCAGGGGGGCTGGGGCCAACGTCCTGACTTTC. Residues: CASSPGGGRGAGANVLTF.